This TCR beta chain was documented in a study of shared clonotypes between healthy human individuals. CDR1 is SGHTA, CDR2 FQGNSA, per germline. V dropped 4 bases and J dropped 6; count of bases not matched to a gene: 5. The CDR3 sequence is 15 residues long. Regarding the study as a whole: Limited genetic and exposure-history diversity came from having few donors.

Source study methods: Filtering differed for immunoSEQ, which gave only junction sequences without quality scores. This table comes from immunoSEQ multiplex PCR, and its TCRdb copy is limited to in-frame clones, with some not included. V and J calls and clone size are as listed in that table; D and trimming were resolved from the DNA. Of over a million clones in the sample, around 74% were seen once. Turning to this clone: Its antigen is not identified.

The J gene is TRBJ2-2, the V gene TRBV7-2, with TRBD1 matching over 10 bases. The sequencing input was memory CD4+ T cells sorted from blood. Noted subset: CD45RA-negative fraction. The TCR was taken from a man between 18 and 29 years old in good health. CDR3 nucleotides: TGTGCCAGCAGCTCCAGGACAGGGGGGTCCGGGGAGCTGTTTTTT. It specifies CASSSRTGGSGELFF.